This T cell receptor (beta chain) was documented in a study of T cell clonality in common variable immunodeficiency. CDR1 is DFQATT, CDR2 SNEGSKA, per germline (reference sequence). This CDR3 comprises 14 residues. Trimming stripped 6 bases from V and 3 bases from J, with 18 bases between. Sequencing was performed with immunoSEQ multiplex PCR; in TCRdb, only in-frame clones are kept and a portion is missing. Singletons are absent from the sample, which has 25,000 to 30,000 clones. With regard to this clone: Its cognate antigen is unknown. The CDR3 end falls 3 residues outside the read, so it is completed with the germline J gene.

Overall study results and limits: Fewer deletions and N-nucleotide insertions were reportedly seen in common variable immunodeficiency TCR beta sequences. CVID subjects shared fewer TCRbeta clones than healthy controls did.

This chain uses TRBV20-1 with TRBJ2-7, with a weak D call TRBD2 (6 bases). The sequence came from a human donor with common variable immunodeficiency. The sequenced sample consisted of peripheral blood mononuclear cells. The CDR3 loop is CSAIRDSLFYEQYF. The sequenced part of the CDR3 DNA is TGCAGTGCCATTCGGGACTCTCTTTTCTACGAG.